Below, 4 T cell receptor beta chains from the same sample are listed, as sequenced in a study of blood T cell repertoires in COVID-19. Some clones are missing from TCRdb's copy, which holds only in-frame ones; the method was immunoSEQ multiplex PCR. The data show under 150,000 clones, with 80% to 90% seen just once and more than 7.5% held by the top ten. The source material was peripheral blood. These TCRs come from a woman between 55 and 75 years old with COVID-19, enrolled during active disease.

V gene TRBV7-3 combines with J gene TRBJ2-1, with a possible D match to TRBD2 (7 bases). The CDR3 has 17 amino acids. Germline V gene data show CDR1 as SGHTA and CDR2 as FQGTGA. Trimming shortened V by 2 bases and J by 9 bases, and 23 bases separated the two germline ends. CDR3 nucleotides: TGTGCCAGCAGCTTAGATCTTGTCCGGGGGGCCGGAGGTGAGCAGTTCTTC. Its translation is CASSLDLVRGAGGEQFF.

J is TRBJ2-1 and V is TRBV6-2 or TRBV6-3; D is perhaps TRBD1 (5 bases). The CDR3 is 13 amino acids. The V end was cut by 4 bases, the J end by 7 bases, with 11 bases between. CDR1 and CDR2 from the germline V gene are MNHEY and SVGEGT. The CDR3 loop is CASSSKGSNEQFF. DNA for the CDR3: TGTGCCAGCAGTTCCAAGGGGTCGAATGAGCAGTTCTTC.

The V gene is TRBV9, the J gene TRBJ1-2; possible D gene TRBD1, 5 bases. Trimming left V 2 bases short and J 8 bases short, with 16 bases between. The CDR3 contains 14 residues. Germline assignment: CDR1 SGDLS and CDR2 YYNGEE. CDR3 nucleotides: TGTGCCAGCAGCGTCGGAGGAGGGGCGCGCGGCTACACCTTC. Its protein is CASSVGGGARGYTF.

This sequence joins TRBV27 and TRBJ2-7, with D tentatively TRBD2 (6 bases). The CDR3 runs to 15 residues. V lost 6 bases, J lost 0 bases, and 15 bases lay in between. The germline V gene encodes CDR1 MNHEY and CDR2 SMNVEV (reference sequence). The CDR3 sequence is CASSPIAGSSYEQYF. The CDR3 region has the DNA TGTGCCAGCAGCCCTATTGCGGGGAGCTCCTACGAGCAGTACTTC.